A single sample is the source of the 32 T cell receptor beta chains below, sequenced in a study of T cells of healthy individuals. Using its own MiXCR run on the 5' RACE reads, TCRdb lists one record per CDR3 protein. The sample records about 63,000 distinct CDR3 sequences, 15% to 20% being singletons. These receptor sequences come from a human donor in good health.

This clonotype was seen only a few times. The V gene is TRBV13, the J gene TRBJ2-1, with TRBD2 matching 12 bases. V trimming: 2 bases; J trimming: 2 bases; junction bases outside the gene matches: 7. The germline V gene has CDR1 PRHDT and CDR2 FYEKMQ (reference sequence). This CDR3 spans 18 amino acids. The CDR3 here is CASSLRGPSGGAYNEQFF. As DNA, the CDR3 is TGTGCCAGCAGCTTACGCGGTCCTAGCGGGGGGGCCTACAATGAGCAGTTCTTC.

CDR3 protein: CASSVATLASGIDEQFF. The CDR3, as DNA: TGTGCCAGCAGCGTAGCTACGTTGGCTAGCGGGATCGATGAGCAGTTCTTC. The chain recombines TRBV9 with TRBJ2-1; 9 nucleotides align to TRBD2. V shed 0 bases, J shed 8 bases, and the junction held 12 bases outside the gene matches. Germline V gene data show CDR1 as SGDLS and CDR2 as YYNGEE. The CDR3 is 17 amino acids.

In this sample, this clonotype turned up many times. The chain recombines TRBV28 with TRBJ1-1; no reliable D call. The V gene's germline CDR1 is MDHEN and CDR2 SYDVKM. This CDR3 is built from 13 residues. The germline V and J ends were trimmed by 5 bases and 3 bases, with 10 bases remaining between them. As DNA, the CDR3 is TGTGCCAGCAGTATGCGACGGTACACTGAAGCTTTCTTT. It yields the protein CASSMRRYTEAFF. The full variable domain, completed using reference TRBV28 and TRBJ1-1, is DVKVTQSSRYLVKRTGEKVFLECVQDMDHENMFWYRQDPGLGLRLIYFSYDVKMKEKGDIPEGYSVSREKKERFSLILESASTNQTSMYLCASSMRRYTEAFFGQGTRLTVV.

J is TRBJ2-3 and V is TRBV4-2; 8 bases agree with TRBD2. CDR3 length: 13 amino acids. V gave up 8 bases and J gave up 2 bases; unmatched junction bases: 3. The germline CDR1 and CDR2 sequences are LGHNA and YNFKEQ. DNA for the CDR3: TGTGCCAGCGCGGGGGGCGCCACAGATACGCAGTATTTT. It translates to CASAGGATDTQYF.

CDR3 region: CASSLGMVGTEAFF. CDR3 in DNA: TGTGCCAGCAGCTTAGGGATGGTAGGGACTGAAGCTTTCTTT. This chain joins TRBV7-9 and TRBJ1-1; D is undetermined. The length of the CDR3 is 14 residues. The germline CDR1 and CDR2 sequences are SEHNR and FQNEAQ (reference sequence). V lost 1 base, J lost 5 bases, and 11 bases lay in between. Variable domain in full (rest from reference TRBV7-9 and TRBJ1-1): DTGVSQNPRHKITKRGQNVTFRCDPISEHNRLYWYRQTLGQGPEFLTYFQNEAQLEKSRLLSDRFSAERPKGSFSTLEIQRTEQGDSAMYLCASSLGMVGTEAFFGQGTRLTVV.

The sample holds many counts of this clonotype. V gene TRBV27 combines with J gene TRBJ1-2; 7 nucleotides match TRBD1. Looked up from germline, CDR1 is MNHEY and CDR2 is SMNVEV (reference sequence). V dropped 5 bases and J dropped 3; count of bases not matched to a gene: 6. This CDR3 has 14 residues. Written as DNA, the CDR3 is TGTGCCAGCAGTGCTTTCACAGGGGACTATGGCTACACCTTC. Translating it yields CASSAFTGDYGYTF.

This clonotype came up many times. This sequence joins TRBV10-3 and TRBJ1-1; a weak D match, TRBD1 (5 bases). This CDR3 contains 14 residues. The V gene lost 4 bases and the J gene lost 6 bases, with 15 bases spanning the gap. Germline CDR1 is ENHRY and CDR2 is SYGVKD. CDR3 sequence (DNA): TGTGCCATCAGTGTTCAGGGAAGCTTGGCTGAAGCTTTCTTT. Protein: CAISVQGSLAEAFF.

This chain connects TRBV6-2 or TRBV6-3 to TRBJ2-6; 8 bases are a match to TRBD1. CDR1 and CDR2 (germline): MNHEY, SVGEGT. V was clipped by 4 bases and J by 4 bases; unmatched bases: 18. The CDR3 sequence is 20 residues long. The CDR3 sequence is CASSSSRADRGQYGANVLTF. For the CDR3, the DNA is TGTGCCAGCAGTTCCTCCCGGGCTGACAGGGGCCAATACGGGGCCAACGTCCTGACTTTC.

This clonotype was observed a few times. This chain joins TRBV25-1 and TRBJ1-3; unclear D gene. Germline-derived CDR1 and CDR2 are MGHDK and SYGVNS. The CDR3 extends over 15 amino acids. The V and J ends lost 6 bases and 0 bases respectively, with 12 bases between them. Here the CDR3 reads CASSNRGTSGNTIYF. CDR3 nucleotides: TGTGCCAGCAGCAACAGAGGAACCTCTGGAAACACCATATATTTT.

This clonotype was seen a handful of times. This chain links TRBV5-1 with TRBJ2-4; D unresolved. The CDR3 spans 14 residues. From germline, CDR1 is SGHRS and CDR2 YFSETQ. Between the trimmed V and J ends, which lost 4 bases and 0 bases, there was a span of 8 bases. CDR3 in amino acids: CASSPGIAKNIQYF. DNA of the CDR3: TGCGCCAGCAGCCCCGGTATAGCCAAAAACATTCAGTACTTC. The full variable domain, rest sourced from reference TRBV5-1 and TRBJ2-4, is KAGVTQTPRYLIKTRGQQVTLSCSPISGHRSVSWYQQTPGQGLQFLFEYFSETQRNKGNFPGRFSGRQFSNSRSEMNVSTLELGDSALYLCASSPGIAKNIQYFGAGTRLSVL.

V gene TRBV21-1 combines with J gene TRBJ1-1; the table names TRBD1, a call not compared with the DNA. TRBV21-1 is a pseudogene segment. The CDR3 runs to 16 residues. This chain's CDR3 is CASSNHYRGRYTEAFF. CDR3 nucleotide sequence: TGTGCCAGCAGCAATCACTACAGGGGTCGTTATACTGAAGCTTTCTTT.

This clonotype was detected many times. The V and J genes are TRBV18 and TRBJ2-2; D is possibly TRBD1 (6 bases). Trimming stripped 3 bases from V and 1 base from J, with 15 bases between. Germline CDR1 reads KGHSH; CDR2 reads LQKENI. CDR3 length: 17 residues. CDR3 sequence (DNA): TGTGCCAGCTCACCGGGGGCAGCACCTGGGAACACCGGGGAGCTGTTTTTT. Its translation: CASSPGAAPGNTGELFF.

This clonotype was counted a few times. This chain links TRBV4-1 with TRBJ1-5; D not certain. V lost 4 bases, J lost 3 bases, and 13 bases lay in between. Germline V lookup: CDR1 MGHRA, CDR2 YSYEKL. This CDR3 has 15 amino acids. The CDR3 bases are TGCGCCAGCAGCCCCGTGGTCCTGCTCAATCAGCCCCAGCATTTT. Translating gives CASSPVVLLNQPQHF.

The chain has TRBV12-3 or TRBV12-4 and TRBJ2-3, with no clear D. V was clipped by 2 bases and J by 4 bases, with 7 bases between them. The CDR3 is 13 residues long. CDR3 loop: CASSLIVPDTQYF. CDR3 bases: TGTGCCAGCAGTTTAATAGTCCCAGATACGCAGTATTTT.

This clonotype was seen a few times. The chain combines TRBV10-3 with TRBJ2-3; TRBD2 agrees at 7 bases. The CDR3 loop spans 12 amino acids. CDR1 and CDR2 (germline): ENHRY, SYGVKD. V shed 10 bases, J shed 14 bases, and the junction held 15 bases outside the gene matches. In DNA form, the CDR3 reads TGTGCCACCAAGGGGACTAACCTCCTCTGGTATTTT. Protein product: CATKGTNLLWYF.

This clonotype was seen repeatedly, ten times or more. V usage is TRBV6-2 or TRBV6-3 and J usage is TRBJ2-7; maybe TRBD1 (6 bases). V was pared by 6 bases and J by 5 bases, with 11 bases between. This CDR3 contains 12 residues. Germline CDR1 and CDR2: MNHEY and SVGEGT. In nucleotides, the CDR3 is TGTGCCAGCAGACAGGGTAACGACGAGCAGTACTTC. The encoded protein is CASRQGNDEQYF.

The J gene is TRBJ2-7, the V gene TRBV19, with unresolved D. Germline assignment: CDR1 LNHDA and CDR2 SQIVND (reference sequence). There are 13 residues in the CDR3. Trimming shortened V by 3 bases and J by 4 bases, and 10 bases separated the two germline ends. CDR3 loop: CASSIFYKYEQYF. Here the CDR3 DNA reads TGTGCCAGTAGTATTTTCTACAAATACGAGCAGTACTTC.

In this sample, this clonotype turned up many times. Here the CDR3 reads CSAGQGSIYGYTF. CDR3 DNA sequence: TGCAGTGCAGGGCAGGGGTCTATCTATGGCTACACCTTC. The rearrangement links TRBV20-1 to TRBJ1-2; D possibly corresponds to TRBD1 (6 bases). Trimming shortened V by 6 bases and J by 4 bases, and 15 bases separated the two germline ends. Per germline, CDR1 DFQATT and CDR2 SNEGSKA (reference sequence). The CDR3 totals 13 residues.

The chain joins TRBV6-5 to TRBJ2-2; TRBD2 agrees at 14 bases. The CDR3 spans 16 residues. Unmatched junction bases numbered 4, after V lost 8 bases and J lost 2 bases. Germline loops: CDR1 MNHEY, CDR2 SVGAGI. CDR3 residues: CASQTSGRANTGELFF. The CDR3, as DNA: TGTGCCAGCCAGACTAGCGGGAGGGCAAACACCGGGGAGCTGTTTTTT.

In this sample, this clonotype turned up many times. The chain combines TRBV6-1 with TRBJ2-7; 9 bases are shared with TRBD1. The CDR3 runs 15 residues. V shed 7 bases and J 0 bases; nucleotides not matched to a gene: 7. In germline, CDR1 is MNHNS, CDR2 SASEGT. The CDR3 DNA is TGTGCCAGCACCCGAGAGGGACAGGGCTCCTACGAGCAGTACTTC. This codes for CASTREGQGSYEQYF.

CDR3 sequence (DNA): TGTGCCAGCAGTGAAATGGAGGGGGGAACTCATGGCTACACCTTC. Residues: CASSEMEGGTHGYTF. J is TRBJ1-2 and V is TRBV25-1; D is perhaps TRBD1 (6 bases). The CDR3 covers 15 residues. Trimming left V 2 bases short and J 6 bases short, with 16 bases between. In germline, CDR1 is MGHDK, CDR2 SYGVNS.

This clonotype was picked up a small number of times. This chain links TRBV7-9 with TRBJ1-1; D is ambiguous. In germline, CDR1 is SEHNR, CDR2 FQNEAQ (reference sequence). Trimming cost V 7 bases and J 1 base, with 7 bases left between them. The CDR3 is made up of 12 amino acids. CDR3 in amino acids: CASTEKNTEAFF. CDR3 nucleotides: TGTGCCAGCACCGAAAAGAACACTGAAGCTTTCTTT.

This clonotype has at least ten counts. The chain employs TRBV3-2 and TRBJ1-2. TRBV3-2 is classified as a pseudogene. The CDR3 is 16 amino acids. Written as DNA, the CDR3 is TGTGCCAGCAGCCAAGATGATAGAGGAACTAACTATGGCTACACCTTC. Its protein is CASSQDDRGTNYGYTF.

The CDR3 DNA sequence: TGCGCCAGCAGCTTGGGCGGACGTTGGTTGGGCAATGAGCAGTTCTTC. Translated, it gives CASSLGGRWLGNEQFF. The chain employs TRBV5-1 and TRBJ2-1; D gene unclear. The CDR3 is made up of 16 amino acids. The ends were cut back, 0 bases at V and 6 bases at J, with 16 bases in the middle. The germline gives CDR1 SGHRS, CDR2 YFSETQ.

This clonotype has at least ten counts. V is TRBV5-1 and J is TRBJ1-1; D is ambiguous. Trimming shortened V by 1 base and J by 1 base, and 8 bases separated the two germline ends. The CDR3 is 14 residues long. Germline values: CDR1 SGHRS, CDR2 YFSETQ. In DNA form, the CDR3 reads TGCGCCAGCAGCTTGACGGCCGGGAACACTGAAGCTTTCTTT. It yields the protein CASSLTAGNTEAFF.

This clonotype was observed a few times. This chain joins TRBV9 and TRBJ2-5, with TRBD1 matching 9 bases. V was pared by 4 bases and J by 5 bases, with 12 bases of the junction left unmatched. Looked up from germline, CDR1 is SGDLS and CDR2 is YYNGEE. The CDR3 runs to 16 residues. CDR3 DNA: TGTGCCAGCAGCCTGGGGACAGGGACGGTTAGGGAGACCCAGTACTTC. This translates into CASSLGTGTVRETQYF.

V gene TRBV25-1 combines with J gene TRBJ2-7; the D call may be TRBD1 or TRBD2 (6 bases each). The CDR3 contains 19 residues. In germline, CDR1 is MGHDK, CDR2 SYGVNS. Trimming pared 3 bases from V and 3 bases from J, leaving 27 bases between. The CDR3 DNA follows: TGTGCCAGCAGTGAGGCCCAACCCGTGACAGGAGGGGGGATCTACGAGCAGTACTTC. It encodes CASSEAQPVTGGGIYEQYF.

This clonotype has at least ten counts. This chain uses TRBV4-1 with TRBJ1-1; 8 bases map to TRBD1. There are 15 residues in the CDR3. Per the germline V gene, CDR1 is MGHRA and CDR2 is YSYEKL. After removal of 1 base from V and 8 bases from J, the junction contained 9 bases not matched to a gene. This chain's CDR3 is CASSQVGTGPREAFF. The CDR3 DNA sequence: TGCGCCAGCAGCCAAGTGGGGACAGGCCCCCGAGAAGCTTTCTTT.

This clonotype was found many times. The gene calls are TRBV7-9 and TRBJ2-7; D remains unclear. The CDR3 covers 12 residues. Trimming cost V 2 bases and J 2 bases, with 4 bases left between them. Germline loops: CDR1 SEHNR, CDR2 FQNEAQ (reference sequence). CDR3 protein: CASSLPTYEQYF. DNA for the CDR3: TGTGCCAGCAGCTTACCCACCTACGAGCAGTACTTC.

The V gene is TRBV4-1, the J gene TRBJ2-3, with 7 positions matching TRBD1. Trimming removed 1 base from V and 1 base from J; junction bases left unmatched: 8. Germline CDR1 MGHRA, CDR2 YSYEKL. The CDR3 is 17 residues long. CDR3 sequence reads: CASSQGEGALGTDTQYF. The CDR3 coding sequence is TGCGCCAGCAGCCAAGGAGAGGGGGCGCTTGGCACAGATACGCAGTATTTT.

V usage is TRBV5-1 and J usage is TRBJ1-6; D call uncertain. The V end lost 1 base, the J end lost 6 bases, and 8 bases lay between the germline ends. The CDR3 covers 14 residues. The germline gives CDR1 SGHRS, CDR2 YFSETQ. The CDR3 DNA is TGCGCCAGCAGCTTGCAGAGGGCTAATTCACCCCTCCACTTT. Translated, it gives CASSLQRANSPLHF.

This clonotype was counted ten times or more. The chain employs TRBV4-3 and TRBJ2-6; TRBD2 matches 8 bases. Per the germline V gene, CDR1 is LGHNA and CDR2 is YSLEER. After removal of 2 bases from V and 0 bases from J, the junction contained 9 bases not matched to a gene. The CDR3 is 19 amino acids. The CDR3 DNA reads as TGCGCCAGCAGCCAACCGGGACTAGTAGCGACCTCTGGGGCCAACGTCCTGACTTTC. It translates to CASSQPGLVATSGANVLTF.